This TCR beta chain comes out of a study of regulatory T cells in long-lasting Graves disease. Findings of the study overall: The study examined only peripheral blood, not thyroid tissue. Persistent patients had a count of shared public clonotypes (approximately 3,000) that exceeded that of new patients (around 960). Persistent Graves' patients had lower TCR diversity than newly diagnosed ones.

Building the TCR beta libraries relied on iRepertoire HTBI primers, and CDR3 regions underwent Arm-PCR. TCRdb recomputed calls from the multiplex PCR reads with MiXCR, one row per CDR3 protein. The repertoire includes about 420,000 distinct CDR3 sequences, 23% of them detected once, and roughly 28% sits in the top ten. This clonotype was detected only a few times. Its antigen remains unidentified. The CDR3 ends on some other residue instead of the conserved phenylalanine or tryptophan, so this is likely a read error. The CDR3 is made up of 15 amino acids. Trimming removed 0 bases from V and 4 bases from J, with 13 bases in between. Looked up from germline, CDR1 is SGHRS and CDR2 is YFSETQ. The time point denotes: persistent/refractory GD, antithyroid drugs over 5 years with positive TRAb. Researchers made the TCR library from RNA that was extracted from PBMCs. Patients all came to the study from an endocrinology department in Xi'an, China.

The J gene is TRBJ1-1, the V gene TRBV5-1; unclear D gene. This sequence was found in a female donor with Graves disease. The sequencing here drew on peripheral blood mononuclear cells (PBMCs), taken when the disease was refractory, from a patient treated with antithyroid drugs. CDR3 sequence reads: CASSLVPWSLTEAFL. The DNA for the CDR3 is TGCGCCAGCAGCTTGGTTCCGTGGTCCCTCACTGAAGCTTTCCTT.